These 2 T cell receptor beta chains were all obtained from the same sample, sequenced in a study of CD8 T cells in ankylosing spondylitis. TCRdb reprocessed the 5' RACE reads via MiXCR and lists one record per CDR3 protein. The profile covers 200,000 to 250,000 distinct CDR3 sequences, with about 11% appearing a single time and 5.5% to 8% taken by the ten largest. The sequencing input was blood, either unsorted or a sorted T cell fraction (not recorded which). All receptors derive from a male donor with ankylosing spondylitis or in good health (not recorded which).

There are many counts of this clonotype. The V and J genes are TRBV5-6 and TRBJ1-1, with 7 bases fitting TRBD1. Trimming removed 4 bases from V and 0 bases from J; junction bases left unmatched: 9. This CDR3 spans 16 amino acids. Germline V gene sequence: CDR1 SGHDT, CDR2 YYEEEE. The CDR3 nucleotides are TGTGCCAGCAGCGGTATCGCGGGACAGATGAACACTGAAGCTTTCTTT. This encodes CASSGIAGQMNTEAFF.

In this sample, this clonotype turned up many times. The chain combines TRBV9 with TRBJ1-6, with D perhaps TRBD1 (6 bases). Germline V gives CDR1 SGDLS, CDR2 YYNGEE. Trimming pared 0 bases from V and 6 bases from J, leaving 10 bases between. This CDR3 comprises 15 residues. The CDR3: CASSVGDNLNSPLHF. In DNA form, the CDR3 reads TGTGCCAGCAGCGTAGGGGACAACCTTAATTCACCCCTCCACTTT.